The next 30 T cell receptor beta chains were all read from a single sample in a study of control samples from healthy donors and cancer patients (dated by TCRdb to 2020 to 2022). The library was prepared using the immunoSEQ multiplex PCR assay. TCRdb took over this immuneACCESS table, retaining in-frame rearrangements with V and J assigned. Such tables are incomplete; in checked studies, under half of the missing clones stem from an unresolved V gene, and the remainder is unexplained. This sample holds about 100,000 clones; 70% to 85% were observed only once. The ten largest account for around 6.6% of the sample. Sample: blood. These receptors were taken from a man aged 18 to 30 in good health.

The rearrangement uses TRBV25-1 and TRBJ1-2; D unclear. The CDR3 length is 17 residues. V was shortened by 4 bases and J by 5 bases, with 23 bases between the two germline ends. The germline CDR1 and CDR2 sequences are MGHDK and SYGVNS. CDR3 nucleotide sequence: TGTGCCAGCAGTGGAACGTCGGCTATCCTCCTTGAGTATGGCTACACCTTC. Encoded protein: CASSGTSAILLEYGYTF.

The chain joins TRBV5-1 to TRBJ2-2; no firm D call. This CDR3 contains 11 residues. Germline V gene data show CDR1 as SGHRS and CDR2 as YFSETQ. The V gene lost 2 bases and the J gene lost 6 bases, with 2 bases spanning the gap. CDR3 DNA: TGCGCCAGCAGCTTAGCCGGGGAGCTGTTTTTT. It translates to CASSLAGELFF.

This chain connects TRBV19 to TRBJ1-2, with 8 positions matching TRBD1. The ends lost 7 bases at V and 3 bases at J; junction bases unmatched: 7. The germline V gene has CDR1 LNHDA and CDR2 SQIVND (reference sequence). This CDR3 is 14 amino acids long. CDR3 DNA: TGTGCCAGTACCACGGACAGGGTGCACTATGGCTACACCTTC. It yields the protein CASTTDRVHYGYTF.

The gene calls are TRBV5-1 and TRBJ2-3, with D unresolved. This CDR3 spans 13 amino acids. V was shortened by 0 bases and J by 6 bases, with 8 bases between the two germline ends. Germline V gene data show CDR1 as SGHRS and CDR2 as YFSETQ. The CDR3 DNA follows: TGCGCCAGCAGCTTGGGGCGTGCGGATACGCAGTATTTT. Translation gives CASSLGRADTQYF.

The V gene is TRBV29-1, the J gene TRBJ1-1; possibly TRBD1 for D (6 bases). CDR3 length equals 16 residues. The germline V gene encodes CDR1 SQVTM and CDR2 ANQGSEA. Trimming pared 4 bases from V and 1 base from J, leaving 19 bases between. The CDR3 region is CSVVGGRGAKNTEAFF. CDR3 nucleotides: TGCAGCGTTGTGGGAGGACGGGGGGCAAAGAACACTGAAGCTTTCTTT.

This clone was seen once. In nucleotides, the CDR3 is TGTGCCAGCACCTTTGTGGGGAACGTCAGGGATATGCGGCCCCAGCATTTT. Encoded protein: CASTFVGNVRDMRPQHF. This chain joins TRBV28 and TRBJ1-5, with D tentatively TRBD1 (5 bases). Germline V CDR1 and CDR2: MDHEN, SYDVKM. V lost 7 bases, J lost 9 bases, and 28 bases lay in between. The CDR3 contains 17 residues.

The chain recombines TRBV28 with TRBJ1-5, with D possibly being TRBD1 (6 bases). The CDR3 has 15 amino acids. V shed 6 bases and J shed 4 bases, with 16 bases lying between them. Germline CDR1 is MDHEN and CDR2 is SYDVKM. In DNA, the CDR3 is TGTGCCAGCAGCGAGGGGGAGTTCTCGAATCAGCCCCAGCATTTT. Translated: CASSEGEFSNQPQHF.

V is TRBV3-1 (or the pseudogene TRBV3-2) and J is TRBJ2-5, with 13 bases fitting TRBD2. This CDR3 is built from 15 residues. Trimming took 4 bases from V and 4 from J; bases not matched to a gene: 3. Germline loops: CDR1 LGHDT, CDR2 YNNKEL (reference sequence). The CDR3: CASSLRTSGGETQYF. The CDR3 DNA reads TGTGCCAGCAGCCTTCGGACTAGCGGGGGAGAGACCCAGTACTTC.

This clone was seen a few times. The CDR3 loop is CASCDRTTDTQYF. Here the CDR3 DNA reads TGTGCCAGCTGTGACAGGACCACAGATACGCAGTATTTT. The rearrangement joins TRBV18 to TRBJ2-3; TRBD1 is a possible D gene (6 bases). V was clipped by 7 bases and J by 2 bases, with 10 bases between them. Germline V lookup: CDR1 KGHSH, CDR2 LQKENI. The CDR3 has 13 residues.

The gene calls are TRBV7-6 and TRBJ2-2, with 7 bases fitting TRBD2. The junction had 1 base not matched to a gene; V was cut back by 6 bases and J by 0 bases. CDR1 is SGHVS and CDR2 is FNYEAQ in the germline V gene. CDR3 length: 14 residues. The CDR3, as DNA: TGTGCCAGCAGTGGGGGGGCGAACACCGGGGAGCTGTTTTTT. Protein: CASSGGANTGELFF.

J is TRBJ2-5 and V is TRBV24-1; D unclear. The CDR3 loop spans 13 amino acids. Trimming removed 5 bases at V and 3 bases at J, with 9 bases between. The germline V gene encodes CDR1 KGHDR and CDR2 SFDVKD. CDR3: CATSGYREETQYF. As DNA, the CDR3 is TGTGCCACCAGTGGGTACAGAGAAGAGACCCAGTACTTC.

The chain is built from TRBV5-6 and TRBJ1-2; 8 nucleotides match TRBD1. CDR3 length equals 15 residues. CDR1 and CDR2 from the germline V gene are SGHDT and YYEEEE. V shed 2 bases, J shed 0 bases, and the junction held 3 bases outside the gene matches. In DNA form, the CDR3 reads TGTGCCAGCAGCTTTAAGACAGGGGCTAACTATGGCTACACCTTC. It translates to CASSFKTGANYGYTF.

The rearrangement uses TRBV10-3 and TRBJ1-5; D gene uncertain. V lost 3 bases, J lost 0 bases, and 6 bases lay in between. The CDR3 runs 14 residues. CDR1 and CDR2 (germline): ENHRY, SYGVKD. CDR3: CAISEPGSNQPQHF. The CDR3, as DNA: TGTGCCATCAGTGAACCGGGTAGCAATCAGCCCCAGCATTTT.

CDR3 region: CASSQERGTNQPQHF. CDR3 sequence (DNA): TGTGCCAGCAGTCAGGAGCGGGGAACCAATCAGCCCCAGCATTTT. V is TRBV28 and J is TRBJ1-5; the D is unclear. Trimming took 5 bases from V and 3 from J, leaving 14 bases between them. The V gene's germline CDR1 is MDHEN and CDR2 SYDVKM. The CDR3 is 15 residues long.

The rearrangement uses TRBV9 and TRBJ2-1; D perhaps matches TRBD2 (5 bases). CDR3 length: 16 amino acids. Deletions cut 0 bases from V and 7 bases from J, with 17 bases between. Germline CDR1 and CDR2: SGDLS and YYNGEE. CDR3 in amino acids: CASSVAGKPDPNEQFF. The CDR3 DNA reads as TGTGCCAGCAGCGTAGCCGGGAAACCCGACCCTAATGAGCAGTTCTTC. Complete variable domain (other parts from reference TRBV9 and TRBJ2-1): DSGVTQTPKHLITATGQRVTLRCSPRSGDLSVYWYQQSLDQGLQFLIQYYNGEERAKGNILERFSAQQFPDLHSELNLSSLELGDSALYFCASSVAGKPDPNEQFFGPGTRLTVL.

The chain joins TRBV9 to TRBJ1-5, with D tentatively TRBD1 (6 bases). Germline CDR1 and CDR2: SGDLS and YYNGEE. Trimming removed 0 bases at V and 7 bases at J, with 20 bases between. This CDR3 contains 17 residues. The CDR3 nucleotides are TGTGCCAGCAGCGTAGGTGGAGCCCGGGGGCTGGAACAGCCCCAGCATTTT. Amino acid sequence: CASSVGGARGLEQPQHF.

The chain has TRBV28 and TRBJ2-7; 8 positions match TRBD2. The CDR3 totals 17 residues. CDR1 is MDHEN and CDR2 is SYDVKM in the germline V gene. Trimming took 4 bases from V and 1 from J; bases not matched to a gene: 12. The CDR3 nucleotides are TGTGCCAGCAGTTCTCCTACGAGGGGCGGGGGGTCCTACGAGCAGTACGTC. It specifies CASSSPTRGGGSYEQYV.

The J gene is TRBJ2-7, the V gene TRBV15; TRBD1 or TRBD2 may be the D gene (5 bases each). Germline V CDR1 and CDR2: LNHNV, YYDKDF (reference sequence). The CDR3 is 16 amino acids. V was pared by 0 bases and J by 1 base, with 13 bases between. The CDR3 bases are TGTGCCACCAGCAGAGATTTGGGGACGGAGTCCTACGAGCAGTACTTC. Protein: CATSRDLGTESYEQYF.

The chain employs TRBV19 and TRBJ1-4, with unresolved D. CDR1 LNHDA and CDR2 SQIVND come from the germline V gene (reference sequence). The V gene lost 3 bases and the J gene lost 8 bases, with 13 bases spanning the gap. CDR3 length: 14 amino acids. The CDR3 sequence is CASSMGRVGEKLFF. The CDR3 bases are TGTGCCAGTAGTATGGGGAGAGTCGGAGAAAAACTGTTTTTT.

The rearrangement joins TRBV24-1 to TRBJ1-2; 11 bases align to TRBD1. Germline loops: CDR1 KGHDR, CDR2 SFDVKD. The V gene end was trimmed by 5 bases and the J gene end by 8 bases; junction bases not matched to a gene: 3. The CDR3 has 13 residues. CDR3 DNA sequence: TGTGCCACCAGTGCCTGGACAGGGGGCGGCTACACCTTC. It encodes CATSAWTGGGYTF.

This chain connects TRBV6-5 to TRBJ1-2; D gene unclear. The CDR3 spans 14 residues. Germline values: CDR1 MNHEY, CDR2 SVGAGI. The ends were cut back, 0 bases at V and 4 bases at J, with 9 bases in the middle. The CDR3 sequence: CASSYSVGSYGYTF. The CDR3 DNA sequence: TGTGCCAGCAGTTACTCTGTGGGGAGCTATGGCTACACCTTC.

The chain carries TRBV4-3 and TRBJ2-1; no clear D gene. V was pared by 1 base and J by 2 bases, with 15 bases between. Germline values: CDR1 LGHNA, CDR2 YSLEER. The CDR3 totals 17 residues. For the CDR3, the DNA is TGCGCCAGCAGCCAAGGGGCGCCGGCCATTACCTACAATGAGCAGTTCTTC. It codes for CASSQGAPAITYNEQFF.

The chain joins TRBV7-9 to TRBJ2-6; TRBD1 matches 10 bases. V lost 4 bases and J lost 1; bases outside the gene matches: 10. The length of the CDR3 is 19 residues. Germline CDR1 reads SEHNR; CDR2 reads FQNEAQ (reference sequence). Written as DNA, the CDR3 is TGTGCCAGCAGCTCCTCCTCTCGGACAGGGGGATCTGGGGCCAACGTCCTGACTTTC. Its protein is CASSSSSRTGGSGANVLTF.

As for this clone: Different DNA sequences within this sample yield the same CDR3. The chain joins TRBV27 to TRBJ2-3; the D is unclear. Trimming took off 1 base at V and 5 bases at J, with 4 bases between the two ends. Germline loops: CDR1 MNHEY, CDR2 SMNVEV (reference sequence). The CDR3 has 12 amino acids. CDR3 coding DNA: TGTGCCAGCAGTTTATTTGGAGATACGCAGTATTTT. Its protein product is CASSLFGDTQYF.

The chain carries TRBV6-4 and TRBJ2-2; D unclear. The CDR3 is 13 amino acids. Germline V gives CDR1 MRHNA, CDR2 SNTAGT. V was trimmed by 6 bases and J by 5 bases, leaving 10 bases between them. As DNA, the CDR3 is TGTGCCAGCAGCTCTTTGGGGACCGGGGAGCTGTTTTTT. Amino acid sequence: CASSSLGTGELFF.

This chain joins TRBV19 and TRBJ1-1, with D unclear. Germline lookup yields CDR1 LNHDA and CDR2 SQIVND (reference sequence). The CDR3 consists of 13 residues. V lost 5 bases, J lost 1 base, and 8 bases lay in between. As DNA, the CDR3 is TGTGCCAGTAGTTTCGGATGGAACACTGAAGCTTTCTTT. Translation: CASSFGWNTEAFF.

The J gene is TRBJ1-2, the V gene TRBV20-1, with D tentatively TRBD1 (6 bases). The V end was cut by 3 bases, the J end by 9 bases, with 17 bases between. The germline V gene encodes CDR1 DFQATT and CDR2 SNEGSKA (reference sequence). The CDR3 is 13 amino acids. The CDR3 loop is CSASSTGGLSYTF. In nucleotides, the CDR3 is TGCAGTGCTAGTTCGACAGGCGGGTTGAGCTACACCTTC.

V gene TRBV7-2 combines with J gene TRBJ2-5; TRBD2 aligns across 9 bases. Germline loops: CDR1 SGHTA, CDR2 FQGNSA. The J segment lost 5 bases and the V segment lost 1 base, leaving 5 bases of the junction unmatched. This CDR3 contains 15 residues. CDR3 amino acids: CASSLGGGAGETQYF. The DNA for the CDR3 is TGTGCCAGCAGCTTAGGCGGGGGGGCCGGGGAGACCCAGTACTTC.

The rearrangement uses TRBV29-1 and TRBJ2-6; tentatively, D is TRBD2 (6 bases). V was pared by 5 bases and J by 0 bases, with 8 bases between. The CDR3 is 14 amino acids. The germline V gene encodes CDR1 SQVTM and CDR2 ANQGSEA. The CDR3 DNA reads as TGCAGCGTTTGGGGGGTCTCTGGGGCCAACGTCCTGACTTTC. This codes for CSVWGVSGANVLTF.

CDR3 DNA sequence: TGTGCCAGCCGATCGGGCCAAAGGAGAGGCTACACCTTC. This translates into CASRSGQRRGYTF. This chain links TRBV6-5 with TRBJ1-2, with D hard to call. This CDR3 comprises 13 residues. Trimming pared 8 bases from V and 8 bases from J, leaving 18 bases between. Per germline, CDR1 MNHEY and CDR2 SVGAGI.